This passage covers 10 T cell receptor beta chains from one sample sequenced in a study of radiotherapy plus CTLA-4 blockade in lung cancer. Here immunoSEQ multiplex PCR was the method, and the copy in TCRdb shows in-frame clones only, minus some. The table shows approximately 39,000 clones, with 72% occurring only once. Sequencing used peripheral blood, obtained from a patient treated with radiotherapy plus ipilimumab. These receptors came from a human donor with non-small cell lung cancer who had stable disease on radiotherapy plus ipilimumab.

This chain joins TRBV7-9 and TRBJ2-5; the match to TRBD2 covers 13 bases. The junction had 5 bases not matched to a gene; V was cut back by 3 bases and J by 4 bases. The CDR3 totals 16 residues. Germline assignment: CDR1 SEHNR and CDR2 FQNEAQ (reference sequence). CDR3 DNA: TGTGCCAGCAGCTTCAGGACTAGCGGGGGACCAGAGACCCAGTACTTC. Translation gives CASSFRTSGGPETQYF.

V gene TRBV25-1 combines with J gene TRBJ1-1, with 7 positions matching TRBD1. The CDR3 contains 14 residues. The V segment lost 4 bases and the J segment 8 bases; nucleotides outside the gene matches: 10. Per the germline V gene, CDR1 is MGHDK and CDR2 is SYGVNS. The CDR3 DNA reads TGTGCCAGCAGTGTAGGGGGCGCGGTCTTAGAAGCTTTCTTT. Translating it yields CASSVGGAVLEAFF.

V and J are TRBV29-1 and TRBJ2-3, with 7 bases that match TRBD1. The CDR3 spans 17 residues. The germline V gene has CDR1 SQVTM and CDR2 ANQGSEA. The trim removed 2 bases at V and 2 bases at J, leaving 13 bases unmatched. The CDR3 loop reads CSVEILSPGTVTDTQYF. CDR3 bases: TGCAGCGTTGAAATCCTATCCCCGGGGACAGTCACAGATACGCAGTATTTT.

This rearrangement joins TRBV19 to TRBJ1-5; D gene uncertain. This CDR3 is 15 amino acids long. The germline CDR1 and CDR2 sequences are LNHDA and SQIVND (reference sequence). The V end was cut by 3 bases, the J end by 1 base, with 10 bases between. CDR3 in amino acids: CASSMREASNQPQHF. The DNA for the CDR3 is TGTGCCAGTAGTATGAGGGAAGCGAGCAATCAGCCCCAGCATTTT.

The chain employs TRBV5-4 and TRBJ1-2; the D gene is possibly TRBD1 (5 bases). V gave up 3 bases and J gave up 4 bases, with 13 bases separating them. The CDR3 contains 14 residues. Germline CDR1 SGHNT, CDR2 YYREEE (reference sequence). The DNA for the CDR3 is TGTGCCAGCAGCTCGGACATAACGTCCTATGGCTACACCTTC. Translated, it gives CASSSDITSYGYTF.

The chain couples TRBV5-5 to TRBJ2-3; the match to TRBD2 covers 10 bases. The V gene's germline CDR1 is SGHKS and CDR2 YYEKEE (reference sequence). The CDR3 is 16 amino acids. J gave up 6 bases and V 0 bases, and 7 bases lay outside the gene matches. In DNA, the CDR3 is TGTGCCAGCAGCTTGGCCCTTCTAGCGGGGGTGGATACGCAGTATTTT. Its translation: CASSLALLAGVDTQYF.

The genes are TRBV5-4 and TRBJ2-5; possible D gene TRBD2, 5 bases. This CDR3 is 14 amino acids long. V gave up 2 bases and J gave up 7 bases, with 15 bases separating them. Germline V gives CDR1 SGHNT, CDR2 YYREEE (reference sequence). CDR3 protein: CASSFDRGWGTQYF. The CDR3 DNA reads TGTGCCAGCAGCTTTGATCGAGGGTGGGGGACCCAGTACTTC.

The V gene is TRBV27, the J gene TRBJ2-5; TRBD2 aligns across 11 bases. This CDR3 has 17 amino acids. In germline, CDR1 is MNHEY, CDR2 SMNVEV (reference sequence). The V gene end was trimmed by 0 bases and the J gene end by 7 bases; junction bases not matched to a gene: 10. The CDR3 protein is CASSLSGLAGFRGTQYF. Here the CDR3 DNA reads TGTGCCAGCAGTTTATCCGGACTAGCGGGTTTTAGGGGGACCCAGTACTTC.

This clone has more than one count but fewer than ten. The chain links TRBV5-8 to TRBJ2-7, with a weak D call TRBD2 (7 bases). This CDR3 comprises 12 residues. V was clipped by 2 bases and J by 8 bases, with 11 bases between them. Germline CDR1 reads SGHTS; CDR2 reads YDEGEE. The CDR3 protein is CASSLKGGKQYF. CDR3 nucleotide sequence: TGTGCCAGCAGCTTAAAGGGGGGGAAGCAGTACTTC.

The CDR3 nucleotides are TGTGCCAGTAGGAAGACAGGGGCGGATTATGGCTACACCTTC. Translating gives CASRKTGADYGYTF. The J gene is TRBJ1-2, the V gene TRBV19; 8 bases are shared with TRBD1. Germline V gives CDR1 LNHDA, CDR2 SQIVND (reference sequence). Unmatched junction bases numbered 8, after V lost 6 bases and J lost 5 bases. CDR3 length equals 14 residues. The full variable domain, its missing parts supplied by reference TRBV19 and TRBJ1-2, is DGGITQSPKYLFRKEGQNVTLSCEQNLNHDAMYWYRQDPGQGLRLIYYSQIVNDFQKGDIAEGYSVSREKKESFPLTVTSAQKNPTAFYLCASRKTGADYGYTFGSGTRLTVV.